This T cell receptor (beta chain) was profiled in a study of T cell responses to AZD1222 COVID-19 vaccine. Overall study results and limits: Donors were largely white British and mainly female; clonal diversity was possibly underestimated. Just 5 to 7 people given AZD1222 tested seropositive at baseline. A reported finding is that nearly half of spike-specific TCRs target unmutated variant regions.

TCRdb's table, derived via immunoSEQ multiplex PCR, lists solely in-frame clones and lacks some. In the table there are about 59,000 clones, roughly 89% of which are singletons. Comment on this clone: The antigen is unknown.

This CDR3 spans 15 amino acids. Germline CDR1 LNHDA, CDR2 SQIVND (reference sequence). Trimming cost V 6 bases and J 8 bases; bases outside gene matches: 7. The input for sequencing was peripheral blood, taken on day 0 of AZD1222 vaccination. This receptor was obtained from an adult in good health. The chain couples TRBV19 to TRBJ2-1, with 13 positions matching TRBD2. CDR3 nucleotide sequence: TGTGCCAGTAGCCCTACTAGCGGGGGGGCCTATGAGCAGTTCTTC. Translated: CASSPTSGGAYEQFF.